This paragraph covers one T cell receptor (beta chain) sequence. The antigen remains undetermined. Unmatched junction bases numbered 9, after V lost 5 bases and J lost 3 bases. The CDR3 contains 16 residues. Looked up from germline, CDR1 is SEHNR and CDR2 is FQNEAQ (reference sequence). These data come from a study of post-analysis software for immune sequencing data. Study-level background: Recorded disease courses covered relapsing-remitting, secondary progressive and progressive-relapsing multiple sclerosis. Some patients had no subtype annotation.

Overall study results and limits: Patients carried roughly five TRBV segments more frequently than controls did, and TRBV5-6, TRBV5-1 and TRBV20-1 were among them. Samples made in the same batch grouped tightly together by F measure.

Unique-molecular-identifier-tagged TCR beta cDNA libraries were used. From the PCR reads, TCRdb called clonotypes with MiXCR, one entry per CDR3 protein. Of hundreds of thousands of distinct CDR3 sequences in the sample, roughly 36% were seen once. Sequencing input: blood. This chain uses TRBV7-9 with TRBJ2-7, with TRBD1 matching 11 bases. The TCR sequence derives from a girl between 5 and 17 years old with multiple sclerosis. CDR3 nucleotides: TGTGCCAGCAGCATAAGGGACAGGGGGGCCTTCTACGAGCAGTACTTC. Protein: CASSIRDRGAFYEQYF.